Given below is one T cell receptor (beta chain) in context. Method: immunoSEQ multiplex PCR; TCRdb's copy keeps in-frame clones and lacks some. The sample consists of about 9,200 clones, approximately 80% of them appearing once. This sample was taken from a study of T cell clones after liver transplantation. The V end lost 3 bases, the J end lost 1 base, and 6 bases lay between the germline ends. The CDR3 contains 13 residues. Germline V gene data show CDR1 as SNHLY and CDR2 as FYNNEI. The gene calls are TRBV2 and TRBJ1-1; D not certain. This TCR derives from a human patient who received a liver transplant. Some T cells may be the graft donor's. Sample: CD8+ T cells from blood, taken at the 22-month timepoint. The CDR3, as DNA: TGTGCCAGCAGTGACGAAGGGAACACTGAAGCTTTCTTT. Protein: CASSDEGNTEAFF.